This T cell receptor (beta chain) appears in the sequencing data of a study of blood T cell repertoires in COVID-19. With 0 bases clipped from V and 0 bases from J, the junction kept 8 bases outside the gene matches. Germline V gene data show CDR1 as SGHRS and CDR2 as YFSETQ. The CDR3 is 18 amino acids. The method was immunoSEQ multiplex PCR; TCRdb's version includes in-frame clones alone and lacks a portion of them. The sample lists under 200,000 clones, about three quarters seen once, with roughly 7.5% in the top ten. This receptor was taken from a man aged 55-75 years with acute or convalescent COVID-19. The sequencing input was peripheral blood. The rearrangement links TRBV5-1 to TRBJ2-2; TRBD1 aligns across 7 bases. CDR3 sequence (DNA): TGCGCCAGCAGCTTGGCCCTCGGGACAGCCTCGAACACCGGGGAGCTGTTTTTT. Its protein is CASSLALGTASNTGELFF. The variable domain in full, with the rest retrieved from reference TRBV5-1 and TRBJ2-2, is KAGVTQTPRYLIKTRGQQVTLSCSPISGHRSVSWYQQTPGQGLQFLFEYFSETQRNKGNFPGRFSGRQFSNSRSEMNVSTLELGDSALYLCASSLALGTASNTGELFFGEGSRLTVL.